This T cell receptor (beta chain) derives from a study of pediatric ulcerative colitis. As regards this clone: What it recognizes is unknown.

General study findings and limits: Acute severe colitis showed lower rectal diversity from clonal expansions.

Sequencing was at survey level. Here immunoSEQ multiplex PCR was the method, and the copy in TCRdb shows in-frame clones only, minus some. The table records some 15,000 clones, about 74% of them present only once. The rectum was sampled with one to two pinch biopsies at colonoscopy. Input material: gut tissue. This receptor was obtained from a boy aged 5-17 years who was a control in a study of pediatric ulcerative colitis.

The CDR3 sequence is CASSAGGGSAGYTF. CDR3 bases: TGCGCCAGCAGCGCGGGGGGCGGCTCCGCGGGCTACACCTTC. The gene calls are TRBV5-1 and TRBJ1-2, with D maybe TRBD1 (6 bases). V lost 4 bases and J 8 bases, leaving 18 bases between the germline ends. Germline CDR1 SGHRS, CDR2 YFSETQ. The length of the CDR3 is 14 residues.